The present T cell receptor (beta chain) was sequenced within a study of blood T cell repertoires in COVID-19. Study summary: T cells, B-cell-depleted T cells, or PBMCs provided the cDNA or gDNA that served as material.

Germline V gene lookup returns CDR1 SGHAT and CDR2 FQNNGV. The CDR3 runs to 16 residues. Trimming left V 1 base short and J 5 bases short, with 17 bases between. The data were produced by immunoSEQ multiplex PCR, yet TCRdb's version contains in-frame clones alone and is incomplete. The sample shows roughly 200,000 clones, approximately 83% of them seen only once. The material sequenced was peripheral blood. The chain employs TRBV11-2 and TRBJ2-5, with a weak D call TRBD2 (5 bases). The sequence was obtained from a man aged 45-65 years with active or convalescent COVID-19. The CDR3 nucleotides read TGTGCCAGCAGCTTAGGGCGAGCGGACCGTGGGGAGACCCAGTACTTC. Translation: CASSLGRADRGETQYF.